Sequencing of this TCR beta chain was carried out in a study of T-cell reconstitution after alpha-beta-depleted transplantation in children. The study, taken as a whole, reports: At one year after transplant, newly produced T cells mostly accounted for T-cell counts and diversity. Alpha-beta T cells present about two months after transplant were reported to originate from several hundred expanded graft clones.

For TCRbeta, the library was prepared with unique molecular identifiers. MiXCR, run by TCRdb on the PCR reads, gives a single entry per CDR3 protein. The sample holds 210,000 or so distinct CDR3 sequences; under 13% are singletons and the top ten take approximately 28%. The length of the CDR3 is 11 residues. The V and J ends lost 4 bases and 8 bases respectively, with 8 bases between them. From germline, CDR1 is SGHRS and CDR2 YFSETQ. This clonotype was observed at least ten times. What it binds is not known. The source of this sequence is a child younger than two with acute myeloid leukemia, due to receive a stem cell transplant. V and J are TRBV5-1 and TRBJ2-3; D call uncertain. This specimen consisted of PBMCs, obtained before TCRalphabeta/CD19-depleted stem cell transplant. CDR3 DNA: TGCGCCAGCAGCCTCTTCTCTACGCAGTATTTT. Its translation is CASSLFSTQYF.